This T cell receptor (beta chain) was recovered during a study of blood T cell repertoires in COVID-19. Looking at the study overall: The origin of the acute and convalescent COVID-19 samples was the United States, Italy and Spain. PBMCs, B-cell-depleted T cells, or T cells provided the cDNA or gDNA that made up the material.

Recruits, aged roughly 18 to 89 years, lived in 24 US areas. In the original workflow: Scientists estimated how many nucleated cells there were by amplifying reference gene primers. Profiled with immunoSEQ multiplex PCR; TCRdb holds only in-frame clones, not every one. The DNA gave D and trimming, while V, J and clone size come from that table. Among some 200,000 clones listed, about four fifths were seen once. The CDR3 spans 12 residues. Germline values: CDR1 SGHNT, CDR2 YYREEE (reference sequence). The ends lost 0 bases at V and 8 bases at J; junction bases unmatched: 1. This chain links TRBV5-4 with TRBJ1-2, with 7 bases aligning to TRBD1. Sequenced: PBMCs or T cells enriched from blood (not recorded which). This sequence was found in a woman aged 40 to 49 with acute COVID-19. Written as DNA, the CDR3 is TGTGCCAGCAGCTTGGTAGGGGGCGGCTACACCTTC. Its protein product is CASSLVGGGYTF.